Listed below are T cell receptor beta chains from one sample, sequenced in a study of control samples from healthy donors and cancer patients. Clones were read by immunoSEQ multiplex PCR, and TCRdb kept only the in-frame ones, dropping some. The data show about 130,000 clones, around 92% seen once. Sequenced material: blood. The receptors stem from a woman aged 45-59 years in good health. CDR3s include the opening cysteine and the closing phenylalanine or tryptophan. A D gene is named only where the DNA matches it firmly. Expanded clones get a size class; other rows say once, few or many, or leave the size out.

TRBV6-6	TRBJ1-1	-	TRBD1	TGTGCCAGCAGTTCAACAGGGGGCGCGGGTCTTCCAGCTTTCTTT	CASSSTGGAGLPAFF
TRBV16	TRBJ2-1	-	TRBD1	TGTGCCAGCAGCCAATTTCTGGACAGGGGTAAAAATGAGCAGTTCTTC	CASSQFLDRGKNEQFF
TRBV12-3/TRBV12-4	TRBJ1-1	-	-	TGTGCCAGCACCCTCGAGAGGAACACTGAAGCTTTCTTT	CASTLERNTEAFF
TRBV2	TRBJ1-4	-	-	TGTGCCAGCACTTTAGGGGAAAAACTGTTTTTT	CASTLGEKLFF
TRBV6-4	TRBJ2-2	-	-	TGTGCCAGAGACACCGGGGAGCTGTTTTTT	CARDTGELFF
TRBV5-1	TRBJ1-1	-	-	TGCGCCAGCAGCTTGGCCGACGGGTATTCTGAAGCTTTCTTT	CASSLADGYSEAFF
TRBV5-6	TRBJ1-2	-	-	TGTGCCAGCAGCGCACAGGATAACTATGGCTACACCTTC	CASSAQDNYGYTF
TRBV5-1	TRBJ2-7	few	-	TGCGCCAGCAGCTTGGAAGGGCGGTACGAGCAGTACTTC	CASSLEGRYEQYF
TRBV30	TRBJ1-1	-	-	TGTGCCTGGAGTCGGGCCGCGAACACTGAAGCTTTCTTT	CAWSRAANTEAFF
TRBV3-1/TRBV3-2	TRBJ2-1	once	-	TGTGCCAGCAGCCAAGATGGCGGGAATGAGCAGTTCTTC	CASSQDGGNEQFF
TRBV27	TRBJ2-2	-	-	TGTGCCAGCAGTTTTTGGCGGTCCACCGGGGAGCTGTTTTTT	CASSFWRSTGELFF
TRBV28	TRBJ1-5	-	TRBD1	TGTGCCGCAGGGGGGTCTCGCAATCAGCCCCAGCATTTT	CAAGGSRNQPQHF
TRBV5-1	TRBJ1-5	few	TRBD1	TGCGCCAGCAGCTTGGGGGCAGGGGGGAGCAATCAGCCCCAGCATTTT	CASSLGAGGSNQPQHF
TRBV27	TRBJ1-2	-	-	TGTGCCAGCAGTTCATTCAAGGGCAACTATGGCTACACCTTC	CASSSFKGNYGYTF
TRBV6-6	TRBJ1-3	-	-	TGTGCCAGCGGGACTACAGGGTCTGGAAACACCATATATTTT	CASGTTGSGNTIYF
TRBV11-2	TRBJ2-7	-	-	TGTGCCAGCAGCTTATCGGATACGATGGGCGAGCAGTACTTC	CASSLSDTMGEQYF
TRBV7-7	TRBJ1-4	-	TRBD1	TGTGCTAGCACCAAGGACAGGAATAATGAAAAACTGTTTTTT	CASTKDRNNEKLFF
TRBV7-2	TRBJ1-5	-	-	TGTGCCAGCAGCTTACAAATCTTACAGACAGGAGGTCAGCCCCAGCATTTT	CASSLQILQTGGQPQHF
TRBV14	TRBJ2-7	-	-	TGTGCCAGCAGCCCCCGACAGAAAACCTACGAGCAGTACTTC	CASSPRQKTYEQYF
TRBV9	TRBJ2-7	-	TRBD1	TGTGCCAGCAGCGGAGGGACAGGGGACGTCTACGAGCAGTACTTC	CASSGGTGDVYEQYF
TRBV27	TRBJ1-2	-	-	TGTGCCAGCAGTTTGGGGGCACTGGCTAACTATGGCTACACCTTC	CASSLGALANYGYTF
TRBV4-1	TRBJ1-5	-	-	TGCGCCAGCAGCCAAGGAGAAATTGCGCGGGGGCCAGGGGGCAATCAGCCCCAGCATTTT	CASSQGEIARGPGGNQPQHF
TRBV5-4	TRBJ2-1	-	-	TGTGCCAGCAGTCCCCTGGCGACCTCTGCCAATGAGCAGTTCTTC	CASSPLATSANEQFF
TRBV27	TRBJ2-3	-	TRBD1	TGTGCCAGCAGTATCCGCCCCGGGACAGGTAGCACAGATACGCAGTATTTT	CASSIRPGTGSTDTQYF
TRBV13	TRBJ1-1	once	-	TGTGCCAGCAGCCCGTGGGAGGGGCTGGGGAACACTGAAGCTTTCTTT	CASSPWEGLGNTEAFF
TRBV6-2/TRBV6-3	TRBJ2-1	-	-	TGTGCCAGCAGTTACTCGGAGGGGACAAGTGAGCAGTTCTTC	CASSYSEGTSEQFF
TRBV5-6	TRBJ2-5	-	-	TGTGCCAGCAGCTTGTTCGGTCGGGGTTCCGAGACCCAGTACTTC	CASSLFGRGSETQYF
TRBV6-1	TRBJ1-1	-	-	TGTGCCAGCAGTGAAGTGGGGGGCCGAACTGAAGCTTTCTTT	CASSEVGGRTEAFF
TRBV4-1	TRBJ1-1	-	TRBD1	TGCGCCAGCGCCAATCAGGACAGGGGGACTGAAGCTTTCTTT	CASANQDRGTEAFF
TRBV12-3/TRBV12-4	TRBJ2-7	once	-	TGTGCCAGCAGTCCCACTGACGGCTACGAGCAGTACTTC	CASSPTDGYEQYF
TRBV7-8	TRBJ1-3	-	TRBD1	TGTGCCAGCAGCCAAACAGGGGGCCTTGGAAACACCATATATTTT	CASSQTGGLGNTIYF
TRBV3-1/TRBV3-2	TRBJ2-7	-	TRBD2	TGTGCCAGCAGCCAAGGAGGACTAGCGGGGTCCTACGAGCAGTACTTC	CASSQGGLAGSYEQYF
TRBV27	TRBJ1-5	-	TRBD1	TGTGCCAGCAGTACCCACAGGGGCGGCAATCAGCCCCAGCATTTT	CASSTHRGGNQPQHF
TRBV14	TRBJ1-1	-	-	TGTGCCAGCAGCCAAGACCGGGTAACCCATCGTGGGACTGAAGCTTTCTTT	CASSQDRVTHRGTEAFF
TRBV30	TRBJ1-1	-	-	TGTGCCTGGGCACAGTTCACGAACACTGAAGCTTTCTTT	CAWAQFTNTEAFF
TRBV14	TRBJ1-2	-	-	TGTGCCAGCAGCCAAGCCGGCTTTCTCGGCTACACCTTC	CASSQAGFLGYTF
TRBV11-2	TRBJ2-7	-	TRBD2	TGTGCCAGCAGACGGACTAGCGGGACCCCCTACGAGCAGTACTTC	CASRRTSGTPYEQYF
TRBV3-1/TRBV3-2	TRBJ1-5	-	-	TGTGCCAGCAGCCGAGGACAGCCCTACAATCAGCCCCAGCATTTT	CASSRGQPYNQPQHF
TRBV5-1	TRBJ1-1	-	TRBD1	TGCGCCAGCAGCTGGACAGGGATGAACACTGAAGCTTTCTTT	CASSWTGMNTEAFF
TRBV19	TRBJ1-2	-	-	TGTGCCAGTATGGAGTATTCCAACTATGGCTACACCTTC	CASMEYSNYGYTF
TRBV6-6	TRBJ1-4	once	TRBD1	TGTGCCAGCAGGCGGGGACAGTTGAATGAAAAACTGTTTTTT	CASRRGQLNEKLFF
TRBV2	TRBJ1-2	-	TRBD1	TGTGCCAGCAGTGAACACGGACAGGGGGTCGGCAGTGGCTACACCTTC	CASSEHGQGVGSGYTF
TRBV6-5	TRBJ1-5	once	-	TGTGCCAGCAGGAAATGGACAGCTAGCAATCAGCCCCAGCATTTT	CASRKWTASNQPQHF
TRBV12-3/TRBV12-4	TRBJ1-5	-	-	TGTGCCAGCAGTTTTGGAGATCAGCCCCAGCATTTT	CASSFGDQPQHF
TRBV4-1	TRBJ2-5	-	TRBD2	TGCGCCAGCAGCCAAGCTCTAGCGGGAAGAGGAGAGACCCAGTACTTC	CASSQALAGRGETQYF
TRBV27	TRBJ2-3	-	TRBD2	TGTGCCAGCAGTTTATTCCTAGCGGGAACAGATACGCAGTATTTT	CASSLFLAGTDTQYF